This TCR beta chain was sequenced in a study of blood T cell repertoires in COVID-19. Study as a whole: Both acute and convalescent COVID-19 samples were obtained from the United States, Italy and Spain. From T cells, B-cell-depleted T cells, or PBMCs came the material, which was cDNA or gDNA.

Methods used by the authors: Nucleated cell number was recorded as an estimate derived from reference gene primer amplification. Profiling relied on immunoSEQ multiplex PCR, and the TCRdb table lists in-frame clones only, not all of them. V and J calls plus clone size are reproduced from that table; the DNA served to infer D and trimming. This sample has tens of thousands of clones, with approximately 93% found just once. Germline-derived CDR1 and CDR2 are LGHNA and YNFKEQ. CDR3 size: 14 residues. V lost 1 base to trimming and J lost 8 bases, with 12 bases between them. Sequencing used peripheral blood. The TCR originated in a man aged 55-75 years with acute or convalescent COVID-19. The V and J genes are TRBV4-2 and TRBJ2-1; maybe TRBD1 (5 bases). The CDR3 region has the DNA TGTGCCAGCAGCCAAGCGAAGGGGCTCGATGAGCAGTTCTTC. Translated, it gives CASSQAKGLDEQFF.